Below, 26 T cell receptor beta chains from the same sample are listed, as sequenced in a study of cytomegalovirus exposure and HLA in healthy donors. PCR employed 60 Vbeta and 13 Jbeta primers. Assay used: immunoSEQ multiplex PCR; TCRdb lists only in-frame clones, some missing. The data hold about 140,000 clones, with 65% to 85% observed a single time. The sequencing input was PBMCs. The receptor set was obtained from a man aged 50 to 59 in good health and CMV-seronegative.

This clone was found once. The chain is built from TRBV27 and TRBJ1-2; 7 bases are shared with TRBD1. The CDR3 extends over 14 amino acids. The germline V gene has CDR1 MNHEY and CDR2 SMNVEV (reference sequence). V lost 5 bases to trimming and J lost 2 bases; unmatched junction nucleotides: 5. The CDR3 loop is CASSRTGQNYGYTF. The CDR3, as DNA: TGTGCCAGCAGTCGAACGGGACAGAACTATGGCTACACCTTC.

The chain recombines TRBV19 with TRBJ2-1; TRBD2 agrees at 14 bases. Unmatched junction bases numbered 16, after V lost 7 bases and J lost 8 bases. The CDR3 consists of 18 residues. In germline, CDR1 is LNHDA, CDR2 SQIVND (reference sequence). The CDR3 sequence is CASTDRGTSGRFKDEQFF. DNA for the CDR3: TGTGCCAGTACCGATCGGGGGACTAGCGGGAGATTCAAAGATGAGCAGTTCTTC.

The CDR3 sequence: CSGRDREDNEQFF. The CDR3 nucleotides read TGCAGCGGGCGGGACAGGGAAGACAATGAGCAGTTCTTC. The chain is built from TRBV29-1 and TRBJ2-1; 9 bases agree with TRBD1. Losses at the gene ends were 7 bases for V and 5 bases for J; bases not matched to a gene: 6. This CDR3 spans 13 amino acids. CDR1 and CDR2 from the germline V gene are SQVTM and ANQGSEA.

The J gene is TRBJ1-2, the V gene TRBV28; perhaps TRBD1 as D (5 bases). In germline, CDR1 is MDHEN, CDR2 SYDVKM. CDR3 size: 14 residues. Trimming took off 5 bases at V and 2 bases at J, with 12 bases between the two ends. CDR3 sequence reads: CASSGTNANYGYTF. The CDR3 DNA reads TGTGCCAGCAGTGGGACTAACGCCAACTATGGCTACACCTTC.

The chain links TRBV29-1 to TRBJ2-5; D possibly corresponds to TRBD1 (5 bases). The assigned J gene may be wrong: the sequence end matches TRBJ2-7 better. Germline-derived CDR1 and CDR2 are SQVTM and ANQGSEA. This CDR3 is 11 amino acids long. The CDR3, as DNA: TGCAGCGTGGGGCAGACCTACGAGCAGTACTTC. Its protein is CSVGQTYEQYF.

The genes are TRBV5-1 and TRBJ2-7, with D perhaps matching TRBD2 (5 bases). This CDR3 region has 17 residues. CDR1 SGHRS and CDR2 YFSETQ come from the germline V gene. V lost 0 bases and J lost 3, with 19 bases in between. CDR3 amino acids: CASSLAPPSKANYEQYF. The CDR3, as DNA: TGCGCCAGCAGCTTGGCTCCCCCTAGCAAAGCGAACTACGAGCAGTACTTC.

The rearrangement joins TRBV7-9 to TRBJ1-2; 9 bases fit TRBD1. This CDR3 contains 13 residues. Unmatched junction bases numbered 6, after V lost 8 bases and J lost 5 bases. CDR1 SEHNR and CDR2 FQNEAQ come from the germline V gene (reference sequence). The CDR3 loop is CASDPGTGYGYTF. CDR3 in DNA: TGTGCCAGCGACCCCGGGACAGGGTATGGCTACACCTTC.

The chain links TRBV11-2 to TRBJ2-3; 9 bases fit TRBD2. Germline loops: CDR1 SGHAT, CDR2 FQNNGV. After removal of 5 bases from V and 7 bases from J, the junction contained 10 bases not matched to a gene. CDR3 length: 15 amino acids. The CDR3 bases are TGTGCCAGCAGCCGCGGAAGTAGCGGGAGTTATACGCAGTATTTT. This gives the protein CASSRGSSGSYTQYF.

This chain uses TRBV7-2 with TRBJ1-4; 9 bases map to TRBD1. CDR3 length: 15 amino acids. CDR1 is SGHTA, CDR2 FQGNSA, per germline. Unmatched junction bases numbered 6, after V lost 3 bases and J lost 7 bases. The CDR3 loop is CASSLLSTGGEKLFF. Here the CDR3 DNA reads TGTGCCAGCAGCTTGTTATCGACAGGGGGTGAAAAACTGTTTTTT.

The V gene is TRBV28, the J gene TRBJ1-2; 10 nucleotides align to TRBD1. The CDR3 length is 15 residues. Trimming cost V 2 bases and J 4 bases; bases outside gene matches: 4. Germline V gene sequence: CDR1 MDHEN, CDR2 SYDVKM. CDR3 nucleotide sequence: TGTGCCAGCAGTTTACTGGGACAGGGGAGCTATGGCTACACCTTC. Encoded protein: CASSLLGQGSYGYTF.

This chain links TRBV5-4 with TRBJ1-4; weak D call: TRBD1 (5 bases). There are 12 residues in the CDR3. The V end was cut by 2 bases, the J end by 10 bases, with 9 bases between. The V gene's germline CDR1 is SGHNT and CDR2 YYREEE (reference sequence). In DNA, the CDR3 is TGTGCCAGCAGCTTACCAGGGTTAAAACTGTTTTTT. Its translation: CASSLPGLKLFF. Full variable domain (missing parts from reference TRBV5-4 and TRBJ1-4): ETGVTQSPTHLIKTRGQQVTLRCSSQSGHNTVSWYQQALGQGPQFIFQYYREEENGRGNFPPRFSGLQFPNYSSELNVNALELDDSALYLCASSLPGLKLFFGSGTQLSVL.

J is TRBJ1-2 and V is TRBV18; D remains ambiguous. The CDR3 is made up of 18 amino acids. Between the trimmed V and J ends, which lost 3 bases and 6 bases, there was a span of 26 bases. Per germline, CDR1 KGHSH and CDR2 LQKENI. The CDR3 here is CASSPLDGGLKTADGYTF. The CDR3 nucleotides are TGTGCCAGCTCACCCTTAGATGGAGGATTAAAAACTGCGGATGGCTACACCTTC.

The rearrangement uses TRBV27 and TRBJ1-1; possible D gene TRBD1, 6 bases. Deletions cut 6 bases from V and 2 bases from J, with 16 bases between. The germline V gene encodes CDR1 MNHEY and CDR2 SMNVEV (reference sequence). The CDR3 sequence is 15 residues long. Here the CDR3 reads CASRRSGGQNTEAFF. The CDR3 bases are TGTGCCAGCAGGCGCTCGGGGGGCCAAAACACTGAAGCTTTCTTT.

The chain couples TRBV11-2 to TRBJ1-3; D is unclear. Germline-derived CDR1 and CDR2 are SGHAT and FQNNGV. The CDR3 is made up of 16 amino acids. The germline V and J ends were trimmed by 3 bases and 0 bases, with 12 bases remaining between them. CDR3 DNA sequence: TGTGCCAGCAGCTTGGGCCGGGGTTACTCTGGAAACACCATATATTTT. Amino acids: CASSLGRGYSGNTIYF.

The chain employs TRBV15 and TRBJ2-1; 8 nucleotides line up with TRBD2. The CDR3 runs to 16 residues. CDR1 is LNHNV and CDR2 is YYDKDF in the germline V gene (reference sequence). The ends lost 0 bases at V and 2 bases at J; junction bases unmatched: 3. The CDR3 coding sequence is TGTGCCACCAGCAGAGATCCGGGAGGGACCTACAATGAGCAGTTCTTC. Protein product: CATSRDPGGTYNEQFF.

V and J are TRBV30 and TRBJ2-2; TRBD1 matches at 8 bases. From germline, CDR1 is GTSNPN and CDR2 SVGIG (reference sequence). The CDR3 loop spans 14 amino acids. V shed 2 bases, J shed 6 bases, and the junction held 5 bases outside the gene matches. The CDR3 sequence: CAWSLGQASGELFF. The CDR3 DNA sequence: TGTGCCTGGAGTCTGGGACAGGCGTCCGGGGAGCTGTTTTTT.

There are a few counts of this clone. The chain is built from TRBV11-3 and TRBJ2-7; D is possibly TRBD2 (5 bases). With 2 bases removed from V and 2 bases from J, the gap between germline ends came to 16 bases. The CDR3 consists of 16 residues. The germline gives CDR1 SGHNT, CDR2 YENEEA. DNA for the CDR3: TGTGCCAGCAGCTTATCTTTCGGGGTTGAAACCTACGAGCAGTACTTC. Translation gives CASSLSFGVETYEQYF.

This clone was observed a few times. This chain joins TRBV11-2 and TRBJ1-1, with 7 bases that match TRBD1. After removal of 5 bases from V and 4 bases from J, the junction contained 10 bases not matched to a gene. The germline V gene has CDR1 SGHAT and CDR2 FQNNGV. This CDR3 comprises 15 residues. The DNA for the CDR3 is TGTGCCAGCAGCCCAGTGACAGGGTTAGGCACTGAAGCTTTCTTT. This sequence encodes CASSPVTGLGTEAFF.

V and J are TRBV12-5 and TRBJ1-3; D might be TRBD1 (5 bases). V was clipped by 4 bases and J by 5 bases, with 15 bases between them. Looked up from germline, CDR1 is LGHNT and CDR2 is FRNRAP. The CDR3 loop spans 15 amino acids. The CDR3 nucleotides read TGTGCTAGTGGTTCCGGGACGGGGGGAAGAAACACCATATATTTT. Translation: CASGSGTGGRNTIYF.

This chain links TRBV4-2 with TRBJ2-1, with 7 bases fitting TRBD2. The trim removed 1 base at V and 0 bases at J, leaving 9 bases unmatched. CDR3 size: 18 residues. Germline CDR1 is LGHNA and CDR2 is YNFKEQ. Here the CDR3 DNA reads TGTGCCAGCAGCCAAGGATGGCTAGCGGAGACCTCCTACAATGAGCAGTTCTTC. This encodes CASSQGWLAETSYNEQFF.

This clone occurred a few times. The rearrangement joins TRBV5-1 to TRBJ1-1, with 7 bases fitting TRBD1. V dropped 4 bases and J dropped 7; count of bases not matched to a gene: 13. The CDR3 consists of 15 residues. Germline-derived CDR1 and CDR2 are SGHRS and YFSETQ. The CDR3 DNA reads as TGCGCCAGCAGCCTGTCGGGACAGCCCAGAGATGAAGCTTTCTTT. This encodes CASSLSGQPRDEAFF.

V and J are TRBV6-5 and TRBJ1-5; TRBD1 aligns across 12 bases. In germline, CDR1 is MNHEY, CDR2 SVGAGI. The CDR3 totals 15 residues. Trimming cost V 5 bases and J 11 bases; bases outside gene matches: 10. Here the CDR3 reads CASSRGQGAFSSQHF. Here the CDR3 DNA reads TGTGCCAGCAGTAGGGGACAGGGGGCATTTTCATCCCAGCATTTT.

The genes are TRBV30 and TRBJ2-5; no clear D. CDR1 is GTSNPN, CDR2 SVGIG, per germline (reference sequence). V lost 5 bases, J lost 1 base, and 11 bases lay in between. This CDR3 spans 13 amino acids. CDR3 residues: CAWQLNFQETQYF. CDR3 bases: TGTGCCTGGCAACTTAACTTCCAAGAGACCCAGTACTTC.

The rearrangement uses TRBV4-1 and TRBJ2-1; 8 bases map to TRBD1. The CDR3 length is 16 residues. Losses at the gene ends were 0 bases for V and 6 bases for J; bases not matched to a gene: 7. Germline V gene sequence: CDR1 MGHRA, CDR2 YSYEKL. CDR3 in amino acids: CASSQDRRQGPNEQFF. For the CDR3, the DNA is TGCGCCAGCAGCCAAGATCGAAGACAGGGGCCCAATGAGCAGTTCTTC.

The chain links TRBV15 to TRBJ2-1, with TRBD2 matching over 14 bases. This CDR3 is 19 amino acids long. Per the germline V gene, CDR1 is LNHNV and CDR2 is YYDKDF (reference sequence). The V gene end was trimmed by 1 base and the J gene end by 0 bases; junction bases not matched to a gene: 5. Written as DNA, the CDR3 is TGTGCCACCAGCAGAGTGGGACTAGCGGGAGCCCACTCCTACAATGAGCAGTTCTTC. It is translated as CATSRVGLAGAHSYNEQFF.

The chain couples TRBV7-8 to TRBJ1-4; TRBD1 might be the D (5 bases). The germline V gene has CDR1 SGHVS and CDR2 FQNEAQ. The CDR3 sequence is 15 residues long. Trimming pared 3 bases from V and 1 base from J, leaving 9 bases between. The CDR3 coding sequence is TGTGCCAGCAGCTTCGGGGGGGTAACTAATGAAAAACTGTTTTTT. Protein sequence: CASSFGGVTNEKLFF.